This TCR beta chain stems from a study of T cell responses to AZD1222 COVID-19 vaccine. Study-wide points: Targeting of unmutated variant regions was reportedly seen in nearly half of spike-specific TCRs. Clonal diversity was possibly underestimated, and white British individuals and females predominated among donors.

Of note for this clone: The target antigen is unknown.

CDR1 is SGHDN, CDR2 FVKESK, per germline. The CDR3 totals 13 residues. V lost 5 bases and J lost 1; bases outside the gene matches: 2. The method was immunoSEQ multiplex PCR; TCRdb's version includes in-frame clones alone and lacks a portion of them. The table lists 90,000 to 95,000 clones, approximately 91% of them singletons. Sample: peripheral blood, taken on day 0 of AZD1222 vaccination. The source of this sequence is an adult in good health. J is TRBJ2-7 and V is TRBV14; TRBD1 agrees at 7 bases. The CDR3 bases are TGTGCCAGCAGCATGACAGGGTCCTACGAGCAGTACTTC. The encoded protein is CASSMTGSYEQYF.